The subject of this entry is one T cell receptor (beta chain). This specimen belongs to a study of sequential checkpoint blockade in melanoma. Whole-study context: Randomization was 1:1 between first-line nivolumab→ipilimumab and ipilimumab→nivolumab. Maintenance nivolumab came after either treatment sequence.

Noted treatment: randomized to nivolumab then ipilimumab (arm A) or the reverse (arm B). No patient had prior DNA-damaging chemotherapy. PBMC sorting kept live CD3+CD8+ cells without CD19 or CD56. Germline CDR1 is SGDLS and CDR2 is YYNGEE. The CDR3 sequence is 15 residues long. Sequenced by immunoSEQ multiplex PCR; TCRdb stores in-frame clones only, minus some. This sample has roughly 12,000 clones, with about 79% found just once. The sequencing here drew on CD8+ T cells sorted from blood (inferred from file names), taken from a patient given nivolumab and ipilimumab in sequence. This sequence joins TRBV9 and TRBJ2-5; TRBD2 matches 8 bases. Gene TRBJ2-7 matches the end of the DNA better, so the J call may be wrong. This receptor was taken from a human donor with melanoma. CDR3 coding DNA: TGTGCCAGCAGCGTATTCAGCGGGAGCTCAGACGAGCAGTACTTC. It is translated as CASSVFSGSSDEQYF.